This is a list of T cell receptor beta chains from one sample in a study of T cell clonotyping in hematopoietic cell transplantation. Sequenced by immunoSEQ multiplex PCR; TCRdb stores in-frame clones only, minus some. The table lists several thousand clones, about 90% of them singletons, with over 30% in the top ten. The material was PBMCs, obtained 180 days after allogeneic stem cell transplant. The receptors originated from a human patient who had an allogeneic stem cell transplant, so the T cells may come from the graft donor. The donor label of this sample is uncertain. Some clones in this sample may be carry-over from other donors' samples. CDR3s include the opening cysteine and the closing phenylalanine or tryptophan. Clone sizes are given selectively: once, few, many, or a class where the clone is expanded.

v_call,j_call,clone_size,cdr3_aa
TRBV29-1,TRBJ1-2,.,CSVEWGSIGGYTF
TRBV27,TRBJ1-2,.,CASSLTTGNGYTF
TRBV2,TRBJ1-5,.,CASRVRADQPQHF
TRBV28,TRBJ1-2,.,CASRPRDRGAYGYTF
TRBV27,TRBJ2-7,.,CASSRDRANGGEQYF
TRBV5-4,TRBJ1-1,.,CASSRATGEYTEAFF
TRBV5-4,TRBJ2-7,.,CASSPWDRTYEQYF
TRBV5-6,TRBJ2-1,.,CASSLRTSGGNEQFF
TRBV6-1,TRBJ2-5,once,CASRTDRGRETQYF
TRBV30,TRBJ1-5,.,CAWSGARVRNQPQHF
TRBV11-2,TRBJ2-5,.,CASSFLQTQYF
TRBV29-1,TRBJ1-1,.,CSVDAQGSAFF
TRBV19,TRBJ2-7,.,CASSMGQYEQYF
TRBV2,TRBJ1-2,.,CASSATGGNYGYTF
TRBV5-4,TRBJ1-1,.,CASSPGQGTEAFF
TRBV5-4,TRBJ2-1,.,CASSSPAETSGGAKQFF
TRBV7-6,TRBJ2-7,.,CASSPDGPYEQYF
TRBV19,TRBJ1-1,.,CASSIVTVNTEAFF
TRBV4-3,TRBJ1-6,.,CASSQDLTPRNSPLHF
TRBV6-1,TRBJ1-5,.,CASSEYGSRGLQPQHF
TRBV29-1,TRBJ2-2,.,CSVEVGLTNTGELFF
TRBV4-1,TRBJ1-2,.,CATRDRGDYGYTF
TRBV7-9,TRBJ2-5,.,CASSPGQQETQYF
TRBV5-4,TRBJ2-7,.,CASSQDRDLYYEQYF
TRBV2,TRBJ2-7,.,CASRAPGQLSYEQYF
TRBV11-2,TRBJ2-7,.,CASSFVTGTYEQYF
TRBV7-9,TRBJ1-2,.,CASESWGGDYGYTF
TRBV11-2,TRBJ2-7,.,CASSLQAGPSYEQYF
TRBV9,TRBJ2-5,.,CASSVTFDGVETQYF
TRBV9,TRBJ1-1,.,CASSVGGISEAFF
TRBV19,TRBJ1-6,.,CASSGQPPGQGGNSPLHF
TRBV11-3,TRBJ2-7,once,CASSFDGNSYEQYF
TRBV20-1,TRBJ2-7,once,CRPGGSTDF
TRBV11-2,TRBJ2-3,.,CASSLGRGYTRTDTQYF
TRBV6-5,TRBJ1-1,.,CASSYFGTGGPEAFF
TRBV2,TRBJ1-5,.,CASRGEQGSNQPQHF
TRBV7-2,TRBJ1-2,.,CASSLSGGNYGYTF
TRBV7-2,TRBJ1-4,.,CASSPKSQVDEKLFF
TRBV23-1,TRBJ1-2,.,CASSPPKDYGYTF
TRBV5-1,TRBJ1-1,.,CASSPTQGWSTEAFF
TRBV13,TRBJ2-5,.,CASSLAGQDETQYF
TRBV9,TRBJ2-1,.,CASSADSYNEQFF